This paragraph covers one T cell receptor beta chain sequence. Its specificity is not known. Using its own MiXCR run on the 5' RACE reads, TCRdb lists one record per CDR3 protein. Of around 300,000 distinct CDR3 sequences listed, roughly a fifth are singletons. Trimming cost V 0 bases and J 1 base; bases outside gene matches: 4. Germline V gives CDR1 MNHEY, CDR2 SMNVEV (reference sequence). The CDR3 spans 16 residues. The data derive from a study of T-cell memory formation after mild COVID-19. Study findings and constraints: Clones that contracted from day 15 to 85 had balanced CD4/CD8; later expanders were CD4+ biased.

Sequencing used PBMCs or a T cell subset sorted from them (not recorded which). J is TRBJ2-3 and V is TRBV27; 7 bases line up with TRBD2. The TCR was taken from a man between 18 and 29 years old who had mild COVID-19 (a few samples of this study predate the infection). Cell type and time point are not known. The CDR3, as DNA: TGTGCCAGCAGTTTATCCTCGAGCGGGGGCACAGATACGCAGTATTTT. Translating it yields CASSLSSSGGTDTQYF.